This TCR beta chain was recovered during a study of CXCR3-negative and CXCR3-positive naive CD8 T cells. General observations from the study: From TRB CDR3 properties, TCR strength was inferred; surface CD5 did not differ between naive subsets. Naive cells with CXCR3 showed TRB CDR3s that were more hydrophobic than those in CXCR3-negative naive cells.

This CDR3 is 16 amino acids long. Germline V CDR1 and CDR2: MDHEN, SYDVKM. As for this clonotype: Antigen specificity is unknown.

The libraries of TRB cDNA were prepared using 5' RACE with UMI labels. Using the 5' RACE reads, TCRdb records one entry per CDR3 protein without DNA. The sample totals tens of thousands of distinct CDR3 sequences. The V and J genes are TRBV28 and TRBJ2-7; the TRBD2 assignment by TCRdb is unverifiable without DNA. The receptor comes from a human donor in good health. Some clones in this sample may be carry-over from other donors' samples. The sample was naive CXCR3- CD8+ T cells from blood. Described subset: CD45RO-CCR7+CD27+CD95- naive CD8+ T cells lacking CXCR3 (TNR3-). This CDR3 reads CASSLPPAGLPYEQYF.